The 28 T cell receptor beta chains in this list originate from one sample, sequenced in a study of control samples from healthy donors and cancer patients (dated by TCRdb to the early 2020s). The receptor library was made with the immunoSEQ multiplex PCR assay. As stored in TCRdb, this immuneACCESS dataset retains in-frame rearrangements with V and J assigned. A fraction of the clones does not appear; measured against another copy, unresolved V genes explain less than half of the discrepancy, and the remainder lacks a known reason. This sample has roughly 170,000 clones in its table, and just under 95% of those were observed once. The ten top clones hold about 4% of the sample. Sequencing was carried out using blood. These receptors all come from a woman aged 60-70 years in good health.

The rearrangement uses TRBV4-1 and TRBJ2-7, with D maybe TRBD1 (6 bases). V was trimmed by 1 base and J by 2 bases, leaving 12 bases between them. Germline V gene data show CDR1 as MGHRA and CDR2 as YSYEKL. The CDR3 is 15 amino acids. The CDR3 DNA is TGCGCCAGCAGCCAAGGACAAGGGGGAGCCTACGAGCAGTACTTC. Translated: CASSQGQGGAYEQYF.

The chain has TRBV12-3 or TRBV12-4 and TRBJ2-7, with D tentatively TRBD1 (6 bases). The CDR3 covers 13 residues. V lost 5 bases to trimming and J lost 6 bases, with 14 bases between them. CDR3 nucleotide sequence: TGTGCCAGCAGTACGGACAGCTCCCGCGAGCAGTACTTC. Protein product: CASSTDSSREQYF.

The chain recombines TRBV6-6 with TRBJ1-1; 7 nucleotides match TRBD1. The CDR3 covers 11 residues. The V segment lost 6 bases and the J segment 6 bases; nucleotides outside the gene matches: 1. CDR1 and CDR2 (germline): MNHNY, SVGAGI (reference sequence). The CDR3 DNA sequence: TGTGCCAGCAGGACAGGGTCTGAAGCTTTCTTT. It translates to CASRTGSEAFF.

The rearrangement uses TRBV19 and TRBJ1-5, with 8 bases aligning to TRBD1. The CDR3 runs to 14 residues. Trimming took 9 bases from V and 5 from J; bases not matched to a gene: 9. Germline V CDR1 and CDR2: LNHDA, SQIVND (reference sequence). CDR3 in amino acids: CASSDRGRHQPQHF. CDR3 in DNA: TGTGCCAGCAGTGACAGGGGAAGGCATCAGCCCCAGCATTTT.

J is TRBJ2-7 and V is TRBV6-2 or TRBV6-3; D is undetermined. Germline V gives CDR1 MNHEY, CDR2 SVGEGT. The V and J ends lost 1 base and 7 bases respectively, with 8 bases between them. This CDR3 comprises 12 residues. CDR3: CASSYLSWEQYF. In nucleotides, the CDR3 is TGTGCCAGCAGTTACTTATCCTGGGAGCAGTACTTC.

This chain uses TRBV5-6 with TRBJ1-2; 7 bases line up with TRBD1. After removal of 0 bases from V and 2 bases from J, the junction contained 1 base not matched to a gene. Germline values: CDR1 SGHDT, CDR2 YYEEEE. The CDR3 covers 14 residues. The CDR3 reads CASSLEQGNYGYTF. CDR3 nucleotide sequence: TGTGCCAGCAGCTTGGAACAGGGGAACTATGGCTACACCTTC.

The V and J genes are TRBV29-1 and TRBJ1-4; D is possibly TRBD1 (5 bases). This CDR3 region has 14 residues. V lost 7 bases to trimming and J lost 2 bases, with 14 bases between them. The germline V gene encodes CDR1 SQVTM and CDR2 ANQGSEA. The CDR3 loop reads CSACVRATNEKLFF. Written as DNA, the CDR3 is TGCAGCGCCTGTGTCAGGGCCACTAATGAAAAACTGTTTTTT.

J is TRBJ1-5 and V is TRBV27, with 8 positions matching TRBD1. Losses at the gene ends were 6 bases for V and 0 bases for J; bases not matched to a gene: 4. This CDR3 region has 15 residues. Germline V CDR1 and CDR2: MNHEY, SMNVEV (reference sequence). The CDR3, as DNA: TGTGCCAGCAGATACAGGGGGTATAGCAATCAGCCCCAGCATTTT. Amino acids: CASRYRGYSNQPQHF.

The rearrangement uses TRBV12-3 or TRBV12-4 and TRBJ1-2, with D maybe TRBD1 (5 bases). CDR3 length: 12 residues. Trimming cost V 5 bases and J 12 bases, with 16 bases left between them. The CDR3 protein is CASSRDGSGNTF. The CDR3 nucleotides read TGTGCCAGCAGTCGGGACGGCAGTGGGAACACCTTC.

This rearrangement joins TRBV2 to TRBJ1-5, with TRBD1 matching over 8 bases. The CDR3 runs 13 residues. V lost 8 bases and J lost 5; bases outside the gene matches: 5. The germline V gene has CDR1 SNHLY and CDR2 FYNNEI. CDR3 coding DNA: TGTGCCAGCGCCCAGGGGGCGGATCAGCCCCAGCATTTT. Protein sequence: CASAQGADQPQHF.

V gene TRBV6-1 combines with J gene TRBJ1-2; 9 bases fit TRBD1. The CDR3 runs to 17 residues. Germline V gene lookup returns CDR1 MNHNS and CDR2 SASEGT. Unmatched junction bases numbered 8, after V lost 0 bases and J lost 3 bases. CDR3 sequence reads: CASSEALRGQGDYGYTF. CDR3 DNA: TGTGCCAGCAGTGAAGCGCTAAGGGGACAGGGTGACTATGGCTACACCTTC.

The chain joins TRBV5-8 to TRBJ1-5; a weak D match, TRBD1 (6 bases). V was shortened by 0 bases and J by 3 bases, with 10 bases between the two germline ends. Germline V gene lookup returns CDR1 SGHTS and CDR2 YDEGEE. The CDR3 is made up of 15 amino acids. CDR3 bases: TGTGCCAGCAGCTTGGTGGGGGGCCCCAATCAGCCCCAGCATTTT. This gives the protein CASSLVGGPNQPQHF. The full variable domain, with the rest looked up from reference TRBV5-8 and TRBJ1-5, is EAGVTQSPTHLIKTRGQQATLRCSPISGHTSVYWYQQALGLGLQFLLWYDEGEERNRGNFPPRFSGRQFPNYSSELNVNALELEDSALYLCASSLVGGPNQPQHFGDGTRLSIL.

Concerning this clone: At one of its ends the junction is not consistent with the germline gene, which may arise from a read error. The chain uses TRBV5-6 and TRBJ1-2; D gene ambiguous. The CDR3 has 13 residues. CDR1 is SGHDT and CDR2 is YYEEEE in the germline V gene. The chain's CDR3 is CASSLPPKYGYTF. CDR3 sequence (DNA): TGTGCCAGCAGCTTGCCCCCTAAATATGGCTACACCTTC.

The J gene is TRBJ2-1, the V gene TRBV7-2; D is uncertain. V was cut by 7 bases and J by 9 bases, with 13 bases left in between. The CDR3 spans 12 residues. Per germline, CDR1 SGHTA and CDR2 FQGNSA. CDR3 amino acids: CASTYPKGEQFF. The DNA for the CDR3 is TGTGCCAGCACTTATCCCAAAGGTGAGCAGTTCTTC. The whole variable domain, filled in from reference TRBV7-2 and TRBJ2-1, reads GAGVSQSPSNKVTEKGKDVELRCDPISGHTALYWYRQSLGQGLEFLIYFQGNSAPDKSGLPSDRFSAERTGGSVSTLTIQRTQQEDSAVYLCASTYPKGEQFFGPGTRLTVL.

To note about this clone: Possible read error: a much larger clone is one base away. This chain uses TRBV25-1 with TRBJ1-1; no clear D gene. V gave up 6 bases and J gave up 1 base, with 6 bases separating them. This CDR3 has 12 residues. The germline V gene encodes CDR1 MGHDK and CDR2 SYGVNS. The CDR3 region has the DNA TGTGCCAGCAGGGTGGGGAACACTGAAGCTTTCTTT. Translation gives CASRVGNTEAFF.

The chain employs TRBV3-1 (or the pseudogene TRBV3-2) and TRBJ1-1; D gene unclear. Germline V CDR1 and CDR2: LGHDT, YNNKEL (reference sequence). This CDR3 is 11 amino acids long. The germline V and J ends were trimmed by 1 base and 7 bases, with 4 bases remaining between them. As DNA, the CDR3 is TGTGCCAGCAGCCAAGCGGGTGAAGCTTTCTTT. Its translation is CASSQAGEAFF.

The rearrangement uses TRBV27 and TRBJ1-4; TRBD1 matches at 7 bases. In germline, CDR1 is MNHEY, CDR2 SMNVEV (reference sequence). The junction had 3 bases not matched to a gene; V was cut back by 6 bases and J by 5 bases. The CDR3 is made up of 13 amino acids. This CDR3 reads CASSQQGNEKLFF. The DNA of the CDR3 is TGTGCCAGCAGCCAACAGGGGAATGAAAAACTGTTTTTT.

The J gene is TRBJ1-2, the V gene TRBV4-3, with 11 positions matching TRBD1. The CDR3 covers 16 residues. Trimming cost V 0 bases and J 6 bases; bases outside gene matches: 6. Per the germline V gene, CDR1 is LGHNA and CDR2 is YSLEER. CDR3 DNA: TGCGCCAGCAGCCAAGATCATGGACAGGGGGCAGATGGCTACACCTTC. This codes for CASSQDHGQGADGYTF.

The CDR3 loop reads CASSLRDPSGEQYF. The CDR3 DNA sequence: TGTGCCAGCAGTCTTCGGGACCCAAGTGGAGAGCAGTACTTC. The V and J genes are TRBV27 and TRBJ2-7; D is possibly TRBD1 or TRBD2 (5 bases each). Trimming pared 5 bases from V and 7 bases from J, leaving 18 bases between. Germline V lookup: CDR1 MNHEY, CDR2 SMNVEV (reference sequence). The CDR3 sequence is 14 residues long.

This clone appeared a few times. The J gene is TRBJ1-2, the V gene TRBV19, with unresolved D. V lost 7 bases and J lost 4, with 13 bases in between. The CDR3 is 13 amino acids. CDR1 and CDR2 (germline): LNHDA, SQIVND (reference sequence). This chain's CDR3 is CASTPSRSYGYTF. The CDR3 DNA sequence: TGTGCCAGTACCCCTTCACGTTCCTATGGCTACACCTTC.

The genes are TRBV30 and TRBJ2-2, with D possibly matching TRBD1 (6 bases). CDR1 is GTSNPN and CDR2 is SVGIG in the germline V gene (reference sequence). V was clipped by 4 bases and J by 8 bases, with 17 bases between them. The CDR3 contains 14 residues. DNA of the CDR3: TGTGCCTGGAAGACAGGCCCTGAAAGGGGGGAGCTGTTTTTT. Translated: CAWKTGPERGELFF.

The chain couples TRBV19 to TRBJ1-1; the match to TRBD1 covers 7 bases. After removal of 10 bases from V and 3 bases from J, the junction contained 8 bases not matched to a gene. CDR3 length: 13 amino acids. Germline CDR1 LNHDA, CDR2 SQIVND (reference sequence). The CDR3 is CAISQGVDTEAFF. The CDR3 DNA is TGTGCCATATCGCAGGGGGTTGACACTGAAGCTTTCTTT.

CDR3 sequence: CASSVGTMNTEAFF. DNA of the CDR3: TGTGCCAGCAGCGTCGGGACAATGAACACTGAAGCTTTCTTT. V gene TRBV9 combines with J gene TRBJ1-1; the D gene is possibly TRBD1 (6 bases). The V gene's germline CDR1 is SGDLS and CDR2 YYNGEE. CDR3 length: 14 amino acids. The V end was cut by 2 bases, the J end by 0 bases, with 8 bases between.

V gene TRBV18 combines with J gene TRBJ1-3; no reliable D call. The V end lost 3 bases, the J end lost 0 bases, and 15 bases lay between the germline ends. CDR1 and CDR2 from the germline V gene are KGHSH and LQKENI. CDR3 length equals 17 residues. The CDR3 bases are TGTGCCAGCTCACCCCTGGCCACAGCTTACTCTGGAAACACCATATATTTT. Its protein is CASSPLATAYSGNTIYF.

The chain uses TRBV2 and TRBJ1-2, with D hard to call. CDR1 and CDR2 from the germline V gene are SNHLY and FYNNEI. The CDR3 extends over 17 amino acids. V was trimmed by 6 bases and J by 4 bases, leaving 24 bases between them. This chain's CDR3 is CASRSGPGRSPFYGYTF. The CDR3 nucleotides read TGTGCCAGCAGGAGTGGCCCCGGCAGGTCCCCTTTCTATGGCTACACCTTC.

The chain combines TRBV7-8 with TRBJ1-2, with 10 bases aligning to TRBD1. Per germline, CDR1 SGHVS and CDR2 FQNEAQ. CDR3 length equals 15 residues. V lost 5 bases to trimming and J lost 2 bases; unmatched junction nucleotides: 5. The CDR3 nucleotides are TGTGCCAGCAGCCCTCGGACAGGGGGGAACTATGGCTACACCTTC. It codes for CASSPRTGGNYGYTF.

This clone was seen once. The rearrangement links TRBV19 to TRBJ1-1; the D is unclear. V lost 1 base to trimming and J lost 5 bases, with 14 bases between them. The germline V gene has CDR1 LNHDA and CDR2 SQIVND (reference sequence). This CDR3 has 15 residues. The CDR3 region is CASSIARGFRTEAFF. In nucleotides, the CDR3 is TGTGCCAGTAGTATAGCCCGGGGTTTTAGGACTGAAGCTTTCTTT.

The chain employs TRBV7-8 and TRBJ1-2; 10 bases map to TRBD1. Germline V gene lookup returns CDR1 SGHVS and CDR2 FQNEAQ. Losses at the gene ends were 3 bases for V and 8 bases for J; bases not matched to a gene: 9. This CDR3 has 15 amino acids. The DNA for the CDR3 is TGTGCCAGCAGCTTTGGGACAGGGGAGACGGGCGGCTACACCTTC. Translated, it gives CASSFGTGETGGYTF.